These 32 T cell receptor beta chains were all obtained from the same sample, sequenced in a study of T cell responses to AZD1222 COVID-19 vaccine (dated by TCRdb to about 2021). The intended sense of this specimen's time point label: baseline before first vaccination. The library was made by the immunoSEQ multiplex PCR assay. Entries here come from immuneACCESS through TCRdb and include only in-frame sequences with V and J called. Some clones fail to appear in such tables; in the studies checked, an unresolved V gene covers under half of the shortfall, and the cause of the remainder is unknown. The table for this sample lists about 76,000 clones; over 75% of them were counted only once. The ten largest clones add up to approximately 11% of the sample. The material sequenced was peripheral blood, taken on day 0 of AZD1222 vaccination. All receptors come from an adult in good health.

The chain employs TRBV4-1 and TRBJ2-3; D uncertain. V lost 2 bases and J 2 bases, leaving 2 bases between the germline ends. The CDR3 covers 12 residues. In germline, CDR1 is MGHRA, CDR2 YSYEKL. CDR3 nucleotide sequence: TGCGCCAGCAGCCAAACCACAGATACGCAGTATTTT. As protein: CASSQTTDTQYF.

The chain has TRBV7-9 and TRBJ1-5; D is ambiguous. Between the trimmed V and J ends, which lost 1 base and 4 bases, there was a span of 5 bases. The germline gives CDR1 SEHNR, CDR2 FQNEAQ (reference sequence). CDR3 length: 13 amino acids. Here the CDR3 reads CASSLEPNQPQHF. Here the CDR3 DNA reads TGTGCCAGCAGCTTAGAACCGAATCAGCCCCAGCATTTT. The entire variable domain, with the rest obtained from reference TRBV7-9 and TRBJ1-5, is as follows: DTGVSQNPRHKITKRGQNVTFRCDPISEHNRLYWYRQTLGQGPEFLTYFQNEAQLEKSRLLSDRFSAERPKGSFSTLEIQRTEQGDSAMYLCASSLEPNQPQHFGDGTRLSIL.

The rearrangement links TRBV28 to TRBJ1-5; TRBD1 aligns across 9 bases. V dropped 4 bases and J dropped 4; count of bases not matched to a gene: 5. Germline-derived CDR1 and CDR2 are MDHEN and SYDVKM. The length of the CDR3 is 15 residues. The CDR3 DNA reads TGTGCCAGCAGTTCCTACAGGGGGCCGAATCAGCCCCAGCATTTT. Its translation is CASSSYRGPNQPQHF.

This chain's CDR3 is CASSLVQHWPQHF. The CDR3 coding sequence is TGTGCCAGCAGCTTAGTACAGCATTGGCCCCAGCATTTT. The rearrangement uses TRBV11-2 and TRBJ1-5; D unresolved. This CDR3 contains 13 residues. Germline V lookup: CDR1 SGHAT, CDR2 FQNNGV. V was trimmed by 1 base and J by 9 bases, leaving 10 bases between them.

This chain links TRBV27 with TRBJ1-6, with D possibly being TRBD1 (5 bases). The CDR3 contains 16 residues. The V end lost 0 bases, the J end lost 8 bases, and 14 bases lay between the germline ends. In germline, CDR1 is MNHEY, CDR2 SMNVEV (reference sequence). In nucleotides, the CDR3 is TGTGCCAGCAGTTTATCGGGGGTTATGGGACATTCACCCCTCCACTTT. This translates into CASSLSGVMGHSPLHF.

The J gene is TRBJ1-1, the V gene TRBV21-1; the D call in the table, TRBD1, was not verified against the DNA. TRBV21-1 is termed a pseudogene. The CDR3 spans 14 residues. This CDR3 reads CASSTHGQNTEAFF. Written as DNA, the CDR3 is TGTGCCAGCAGCACCCATGGACAGAACACTGAAGCTTTCTTT.

The count of this clone is one. This chain joins TRBV5-1 and TRBJ1-2; TRBD1 aligns across 12 bases. V gave up 5 bases and J gave up 4 bases; unmatched junction bases: 15. Per germline, CDR1 SGHRS and CDR2 YFSETQ. This CDR3 comprises 18 residues. CDR3 coding DNA: TGCGCCAGCAGATCGGGACAGGGGGCGCCGGCCGAAACCTATGGCTACACCTTC. As protein: CASRSGQGAPAETYGYTF. The full variable domain, rest sourced from reference TRBV5-1 and TRBJ1-2, is KAGVTQTPRYLIKTRGQQVTLSCSPISGHRSVSWYQQTPGQGLQFLFEYFSETQRNKGNFPGRFSGRQFSNSRSEMNVSTLELGDSALYLCASRSGQGAPAETYGYTFGSGTRLTVV.

The V call is TRBV7-9, the J call TRBJ2-5; D ambiguous. Germline CDR1 SEHNR, CDR2 FQNEAQ (reference sequence). This CDR3 has 13 residues. V lost 6 bases to trimming and J lost 5 bases, with 13 bases between them. In nucleotides, the CDR3 is TGTGCCAGCAGACTAAATACCCCTGAGACCCAGTACTTC. This encodes CASRLNTPETQYF.

This rearrangement joins TRBV25-1 to TRBJ2-1, with D tentatively TRBD1 or TRBD2 (5 bases each). The V gene's germline CDR1 is MGHDK and CDR2 SYGVNS. Trimming shortened V by 6 bases and J by 5 bases, and 17 bases separated the two germline ends. CDR3 length equals 15 residues. The CDR3 loop reads CASSAPSGPNNEQFF. The CDR3 DNA follows: TGTGCCAGCAGCGCCCCCTCGGGGCCCAACAATGAGCAGTTCTTC.

The J gene is TRBJ2-1, the V gene TRBV21-1; the table's D call, TRBD2, has no DNA check behind it. TRBV21-1 is noted as a pseudogene. This CDR3 contains 15 residues. The CDR3 protein is CASSAQLAGDNEQFF. The CDR3 nucleotides are TGTGCCAGCAGCGCCCAACTAGCGGGAGACAATGAGCAGTTCTTC.

J is TRBJ1-5 and V is TRBV15; D is perhaps TRBD1 (6 bases). Germline V gene lookup returns CDR1 LNHNV and CDR2 YYDKDF (reference sequence). CDR3 length: 15 residues. The germline V and J ends were trimmed by 4 bases and 7 bases, with 17 bases remaining between them. CDR3 in DNA: TGTGCCACCAGCACCGAATTAACAGGGACCCAGCCCCAGCATTTT. Protein sequence: CATSTELTGTQPQHF.

The chain couples TRBV7-6 to TRBJ2-1; D tentatively reads TRBD1 or TRBD2 (5 bases each). CDR3 size: 15 residues. Germline V lookup: CDR1 SGHVS, CDR2 FNYEAQ. Trimming shortened V by 1 base and J by 0 bases, and 7 bases separated the two germline ends. CDR3 coding DNA: TGTGCCAGCAGCTTAGACGGGACCTCCTACAATGAGCAGTTCTTC. It yields the protein CASSLDGTSYNEQFF.

This rearrangement joins TRBV2 to TRBJ2-4; a weak D match, TRBD2 (7 bases). The CDR3 has 13 residues. V dropped 7 bases and J dropped 5 bases, with 12 bases sitting between them. Germline V CDR1 and CDR2: SNHLY, FYNNEI. The DNA for the CDR3 is TGTGCCAGCACCGGGGGGCCCGAAAACATTCAGTACTTC. Translating it yields CASTGGPENIQYF.

The rearrangement joins TRBV6-5 to TRBJ2-7; 8 bases match TRBD1. Germline CDR1 and CDR2: MNHEY and SVGAGI. This CDR3 has 14 amino acids. V was pared by 4 bases and J by 6 bases, with 8 bases of the junction left unmatched. Here the CDR3 DNA reads TGTGCCAGCAGTTCCTCGACAGGGGAGAGCGAGCAGTACTTC. Protein sequence: CASSSSTGESEQYF.

This sequence joins TRBV5-1 and TRBJ1-1, with D hard to call. From germline, CDR1 is SGHRS and CDR2 YFSETQ. This CDR3 comprises 12 residues. V was clipped by 4 bases and J by 6 bases, with 10 bases between them. In nucleotides, the CDR3 is TGCGCCAGCAGCCAGGAATCGGCTGAAGCTTTCTTT. Translated: CASSQESAEAFF.

The genes are TRBV27 and TRBJ2-1, with 7 nucleotides matching TRBD1. Per germline, CDR1 MNHEY and CDR2 SMNVEV (reference sequence). V gave up 5 bases and J gave up 9 bases; unmatched junction bases: 10. This CDR3 has 14 amino acids. The CDR3 DNA is TGTGCCAGCAGTAAAAACAGGGGAGAGGGTGAGCAGTTCTTC. It specifies CASSKNRGEGEQFF.

The rearrangement links TRBV11-2 to TRBJ2-7; 8 bases match TRBD1. CDR3 size: 15 residues. V shed 5 bases, J shed 2 bases, and the junction held 8 bases outside the gene matches. The V gene's germline CDR1 is SGHAT and CDR2 FQNNGV. DNA for the CDR3: TGTGCCAGCAGCCTCAGTGGACAGGGTGCCTACGAGCAGTACGTC. It is translated as CASSLSGQGAYEQYV.

This clone has a single count. The rearrangement joins TRBV4-1 to TRBJ2-4; 10 bases agree with TRBD1. V dropped 4 bases and J dropped 2; count of bases not matched to a gene: 17. The germline V gene has CDR1 MGHRA and CDR2 YSYEKL. The CDR3 length is 20 residues. This chain's CDR3 is CASSPSPGTGEGVPKNIQYF. The CDR3 coding sequence is TGCGCCAGCAGCCCTAGCCCCGGGACAGGGGAGGGAGTTCCCAAAAACATTCAGTACTTC.

The chain combines TRBV5-1 with TRBJ1-1; TRBD1 agrees at 10 bases. The CDR3 totals 17 residues. Germline-derived CDR1 and CDR2 are SGHRS and YFSETQ. V was pared by 1 base and J by 4 bases, with 10 bases of the junction left unmatched. CDR3: CASSLSVTGGASTEAFF. CDR3 coding DNA: TGCGCCAGCAGCTTGTCTGTGACAGGGGGCGCGAGCACTGAAGCTTTCTTT.

This chain joins TRBV6-1 and TRBJ1-3; D is perhaps TRBD1 (5 bases). The CDR3 is made up of 16 amino acids. Germline V gene data show CDR1 as MNHNS and CDR2 as SASEGT. The V gene lost 4 bases and the J gene lost 0 bases, with 13 bases spanning the gap. The CDR3: CASSASGTISGNTIYF. CDR3 coding DNA: TGTGCCAGCAGTGCCTCCGGGACGATCTCTGGAAACACCATATATTTT.

This chain links TRBV6-5 with TRBJ2-3; D unresolved. Germline V gives CDR1 MNHEY, CDR2 SVGAGI. The ends were cut back, 7 bases at V and 1 base at J, with 9 bases in the middle. The CDR3 extends over 13 amino acids. Here the CDR3 DNA reads TGTGCCAGCACGACCTCCGGCACAGATACGCAGTATTTT. Its protein is CASTTSGTDTQYF.

J is TRBJ1-6 and V is TRBV3-1 (or the pseudogene TRBV3-2); 7 nucleotides agree with TRBD1. This CDR3 comprises 15 residues. V gave up 2 bases and J gave up 4 bases; unmatched junction bases: 2. Germline V gene data show CDR1 as LGHDT and CDR2 as YNNKEL (reference sequence). The DNA for the CDR3 is TGTGCCAGCAGCCAACGGGACAGATATAATTCACCCCTCCACTTT. Amino acid sequence: CASSQRDRYNSPLHF.

The gene calls are TRBV3-1 (or the pseudogene TRBV3-2) and TRBJ2-2, with D tentatively TRBD1 or TRBD2 (5 bases each). The CDR3 length is 15 residues. Trimming removed 4 bases at V and 5 bases at J, with 14 bases between. CDR1 is LGHDT, CDR2 YNNKEL, per germline (reference sequence). CDR3 in DNA: TGTGCCAGCAGCCCCGGGACGTCGATAACCGGGGAGCTGTTTTTT. Translation gives CASSPGTSITGELFF.

The J gene is TRBJ1-1, the V gene TRBV18, with D possibly matching TRBD1 (6 bases). Germline lookup yields CDR1 KGHSH and CDR2 LQKENI. This CDR3 comprises 15 residues. The V end lost 3 bases, the J end lost 0 bases, and 11 bases lay between the germline ends. The CDR3 DNA follows: TGTGCCAGCTCACCCTCAGGGGCCATGAACACTGAAGCTTTCTTT. Its protein product is CASSPSGAMNTEAFF.

The gene calls are TRBV21-1 and TRBJ1-2. TRBV21-1 is given as a pseudogene. The CDR3 covers 17 residues. The CDR3 sequence: CASSKENRGGAIYGYTF. CDR3 nucleotides: TGTGCCAGCAGCAAAGAGAACAGGGGAGGGGCTATTTATGGCTACACCTTC.

This clone turned up a few times. The V and J genes are TRBV3-1 (or the pseudogene TRBV3-2) and TRBJ2-7; 9 bases match TRBD1. Germline V gene sequence: CDR1 LGHDT, CDR2 YNNKEL (reference sequence). The CDR3 sequence is 14 residues long. With V trimmed by 4 bases and J by 4 bases, 5 bases remained unmatched. In DNA form, the CDR3 reads TGTGCCAGCAGCCTAGGGACAGGGAGATACGAGCAGTACTTC. Translated, it gives CASSLGTGRYEQYF.

The V gene is TRBV19, the J gene TRBJ1-5; no definite D call. Germline CDR1 LNHDA, CDR2 SQIVND (reference sequence). This CDR3 is built from 14 residues. Trimming cost V 5 bases and J 7 bases, with 15 bases left between them. CDR3: CASSRADFGQPQHF. The CDR3 nucleotides are TGTGCCAGTAGTCGGGCGGATTTTGGACAGCCCCAGCATTTT. The full variable domain, in which reference TRBV19 and TRBJ1-5 provide the parts outside the CDR3, is DGGITQSPKYLFRKEGQNVTLSCEQNLNHDAMYWYRQDPGQGLRLIYYSQIVNDFQKGDIAEGYSVSREKKESFPLTVTSAQKNPTAFYLCASSRADFGQPQHFGDGTRLSIL.

The CDR3 region is CASSGQGNSPLHF. As DNA, the CDR3 is TGTGCCAGCAGTGGGCAGGGGAATTCACCCCTCCACTTT. The chain recombines TRBV2 with TRBJ1-6; possibly TRBD1 for D (6 bases). Trimming pared 4 bases from V and 7 bases from J, leaving 8 bases between. This CDR3 has 13 amino acids. Germline CDR1 is SNHLY and CDR2 is FYNNEI. Supplemented by reference TRBV2 and TRBJ1-6, the full variable domain reads EPEVTQTPSHQVTQMGQEVILRCVPISNHLYFYWYRQILGQKVEFLVSFYNNEISEKSEIFDDQFSVERPDGSNFTLKIRSTKLEDSAMYFCASSGQGNSPLHFGNGTRLTVT.

V and J are TRBV7-8 and TRBJ2-7; TRBD2 aligns across 11 bases. The V segment lost 7 bases and the J segment 5 bases; nucleotides outside the gene matches: 7. CDR1 is SGHVS, CDR2 FQNEAQ, per germline. This CDR3 has 14 residues. The CDR3 sequence is CASTLAGGYNEQYF. The CDR3, as DNA: TGTGCCAGCACCCTAGCGGGAGGATACAACGAGCAGTACTTC.

The rearrangement uses TRBV7-9 and TRBJ2-6, with D unresolved. The V gene lost 1 base and the J gene lost 2 bases, with 12 bases spanning the gap. CDR1 is SEHNR, CDR2 FQNEAQ, per germline (reference sequence). The CDR3 has 17 residues. The CDR3 here is CASSLGRGVPGANVLTF. The CDR3 region has the DNA TGTGCCAGCAGCTTAGGTCGTGGGGTCCCTGGGGCCAACGTCCTGACTTTC.

The J gene is TRBJ2-1, the V gene TRBV11-1; 7 bases agree with TRBD2. The CDR3 runs 13 residues. The germline V gene has CDR1 SGHAT and CDR2 FQDESV (reference sequence). With V trimmed by 8 bases and J by 3 bases, 4 bases remained unmatched. The CDR3 DNA reads TGTGCCAGCCGCGAGCGGGGCTACAATGAGCAGTTCTTC. Protein product: CASRERGYNEQFF. Looking up the rest from reference TRBV11-1 and TRBJ2-1 gives the full variable domain: EAEVAQSPRYKITEKSQAVAFWCDPISGHATLYWYRQILGQGPELLVQFQDESVVDDSQLPKDRFSAERLKGVDSTLKIQPAELGDSAMYLCASRERGYNEQFFGPGTRLTVL.

CDR3 sequence reads: CASSGDSSYEQYF. CDR3 bases: TGTGCCAGCAGCGGGGACAGCTCCTACGAGCAGTACTTC. The chain combines TRBV7-9 with TRBJ2-7; 7 bases agree with TRBD1. CDR3 length equals 13 residues. Germline CDR1 is SEHNR and CDR2 is FQNEAQ (reference sequence). J gave up 0 bases and V 5 bases, and 1 base lay outside the gene matches.